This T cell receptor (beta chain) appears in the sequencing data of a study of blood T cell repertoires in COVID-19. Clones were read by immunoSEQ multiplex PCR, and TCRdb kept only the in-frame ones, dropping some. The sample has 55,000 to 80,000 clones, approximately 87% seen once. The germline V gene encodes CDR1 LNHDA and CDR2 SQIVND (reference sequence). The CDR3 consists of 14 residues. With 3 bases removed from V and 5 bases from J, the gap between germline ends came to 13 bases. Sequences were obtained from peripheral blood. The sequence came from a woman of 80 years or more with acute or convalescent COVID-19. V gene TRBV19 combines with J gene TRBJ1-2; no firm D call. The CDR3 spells CASSIEEGWYGYTF. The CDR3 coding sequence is TGTGCCAGTAGTATTGAGGAGGGCTGGTATGGCTACACCTTC.